The 16 T cell receptor beta chains listed next were all sequenced from one sample in a study of blood T cell repertoires in COVID-19. Sequencing used immunoSEQ multiplex PCR; TCRdb keeps in-frame clones, though not all of them. The sample consists of under 130,000 clones, 85% of them appearing once. The sample taken for sequencing was peripheral blood. These TCRs come from a human donor in a cohort sampled during active COVID-19.

This sequence joins TRBV11-2 and TRBJ2-5, with 10 bases aligning to TRBD2. The J segment lost 5 bases and the V segment lost 5 bases, leaving 11 bases of the junction unmatched. Germline V gene data show CDR1 as SGHAT and CDR2 as FQNNGV. The CDR3 is 16 residues long. In nucleotides, the CDR3 is TGTGCCAGCAGCCCGCTAACTAGCGGGGCATGGGAGACCCAGTACTTC. It codes for CASSPLTSGAWETQYF. The variable domain in full, with the rest retrieved from reference TRBV11-2 and TRBJ2-5, is EAGVAQSPRYKIIEKRQSVAFWCNPISGHATLYWYQQILGQGPKLLIQFQNNGVVDDSQLPKDRFSAERLKGVDSTLKIQPAKLEDSAVYLCASSPLTSGAWETQYFGPGTRLLVL.

This chain connects TRBV2 to TRBJ2-3; 7 bases are shared with TRBD1. Losses at the gene ends were 1 base for V and 13 bases for J; bases not matched to a gene: 8. The germline gives CDR1 SNHLY, CDR2 FYNNEI. The CDR3 is 13 amino acids. CDR3 nucleotides: TGTGCCAGCAGTGAAGTTAACCGGGACAGAAAGTATTTT. It yields the protein CASSEVNRDRKYF.

V and J are TRBV6-5 and TRBJ1-4, with 9 nucleotides matching TRBD1. V lost 7 bases and J lost 8; bases outside the gene matches: 8. The V gene's germline CDR1 is MNHEY and CDR2 SVGAGI. The CDR3 contains 14 residues. DNA for the CDR3: TGTGCCAGCACCACGGGGACAGGGAGAGAAAAACTGTTTTTT. This sequence encodes CASTTGTGREKLFF.

The chain is built from TRBV5-1 and TRBJ2-3, with 15 bases lining up with TRBD2. Germline-derived CDR1 and CDR2 are SGHRS and YFSETQ. V trimming: 4 bases; J trimming: 4 bases; junction bases outside the gene matches: 7. The CDR3 is 17 amino acids. DNA for the CDR3: TGCGCCAGCAGCCCCGGGACTAGCGGGAGGCGATCAGATACGCAGTATTTT. Translation: CASSPGTSGRRSDTQYF.

This clone has more than one count but fewer than ten. The rearrangement joins TRBV28 to TRBJ2-7, with 7 bases identical to TRBD2. V trimming: 4 bases; J trimming: 0 bases; junction bases outside the gene matches: 9. The CDR3 loop spans 16 amino acids. Germline-derived CDR1 and CDR2 are MDHEN and SYDVKM. CDR3 coding DNA: TGTGCCAGCAGTTCACCCACCGGGGGGAGCTCCTACGAGCAGTACTTC. This codes for CASSSPTGGSSYEQYF.

The V and J genes are TRBV18 and TRBJ2-7; 11 bases fit TRBD1. This CDR3 spans 13 amino acids. Germline CDR1 KGHSH, CDR2 LQKENI. V shed 4 bases and J 5 bases; nucleotides not matched to a gene: 1. CDR3 loop: CASSRDRGNEQYF. CDR3 DNA: TGTGCCAGCTCACGGGACAGGGGGAACGAGCAGTACTTC.

The rearrangement joins TRBV20-1 to TRBJ2-7, with D tentatively TRBD2 (6 bases). Germline V gives CDR1 DFQATT, CDR2 SNEGSKA (reference sequence). V lost 3 bases to trimming and J lost 4 bases, with 13 bases between them. The CDR3 is made up of 13 amino acids. The chain's CDR3 is CSASGGLGYEQYF. CDR3 DNA: TGCAGTGCTAGTGGGGGACTTGGGTACGAGCAGTACTTC.

This rearrangement joins TRBV5-1 to TRBJ2-5, with 7 positions matching TRBD1. This CDR3 is 16 amino acids long. The germline V gene encodes CDR1 SGHRS and CDR2 YFSETQ. Trimming at V came to 4 bases and at J to 2 bases, leaving 11 bases not matched to a gene. The CDR3 protein is CASSPMTGQTQETQYF. The CDR3 DNA is TGCGCCAGCAGCCCAATGACAGGGCAGACACAAGAGACCCAGTACTTC.

The rearrangement uses TRBV9 and TRBJ1-2, with D perhaps matching TRBD1 (5 bases). V lost 2 bases and J 3 bases, leaving 11 bases between the germline ends. In germline, CDR1 is SGDLS, CDR2 YYNGEE. The CDR3 contains 14 residues. The CDR3 sequence is CASSVGGRDYGYTF. In DNA, the CDR3 is TGTGCCAGCAGCGTTGGGGGGAGAGACTATGGCTACACCTTC.

V is TRBV2 and J is TRBJ1-2, with TRBD1 matching 9 bases. Looked up from germline, CDR1 is SNHLY and CDR2 is FYNNEI. CDR3 length: 14 amino acids. Trimming removed 5 bases from V and 2 bases from J; junction bases left unmatched: 3. CDR3 coding DNA: TGTGCCAGCAGTCGCGGACAGGGGAACTATGGCTACACCTTC. Encoded protein: CASSRGQGNYGYTF.

The chain joins TRBV7-6 to TRBJ1-6, with 7 bases matching TRBD1. The V segment lost 3 bases and the J segment 10 bases; nucleotides outside the gene matches: 9. The CDR3 has 15 amino acids. From germline, CDR1 is SGHVS and CDR2 FNYEAQ. CDR3 in DNA: TGTGCCAGCAGCTTTGGCAACAGGGGTAACTCACCCCTCCACTTT. Protein sequence: CASSFGNRGNSPLHF.

The chain has TRBV27 and TRBJ2-7, with 9 bases aligning to TRBD1. The CDR3 extends over 19 amino acids. V lost 5 bases and J lost 0; bases outside the gene matches: 17. The germline V gene has CDR1 MNHEY and CDR2 SMNVEV (reference sequence). The CDR3: CASSLLFGQGSGSSYEQYF. The CDR3 coding sequence is TGTGCCAGCAGTCTCTTATTTGGACAGGGGTCAGGGAGCTCCTACGAGCAGTACTTC.

The V call is TRBV7-3, the J call TRBJ2-1; 12 positions match TRBD2. The CDR3 consists of 14 residues. V was clipped by 3 bases and J by 6 bases; unmatched bases: 0. Germline loops: CDR1 SGHTA, CDR2 FQGTGA. The CDR3 is CASSLGLAGNEQFF. In DNA form, the CDR3 reads TGTGCCAGCAGCTTGGGACTAGCGGGCAATGAGCAGTTCTTC.

This chain uses TRBV5-5 with TRBJ1-1; unclear D gene. CDR3 size: 13 residues. Deletions cut 2 bases from V and 0 bases from J, with 5 bases between. The germline V gene has CDR1 SGHKS and CDR2 YYEKEE (reference sequence). CDR3 DNA: TGTGCCAGCAGCTTAGAGATGAACACTGAAGCTTTCTTT. Translating it yields CASSLEMNTEAFF.

The gene calls are TRBV7-2 and TRBJ1-6; D gene uncertain. Germline CDR1 and CDR2: SGHTA and FQGNSA. The CDR3 consists of 18 residues. The V and J ends lost 2 bases and 7 bases respectively, with 21 bases between them. Here the CDR3 DNA reads TGTGCCAGCAGCTTACCGTCCCTAATTGCGGGGTACAATTCACCCCTCCACTTT. Its protein is CASSLPSLIAGYNSPLHF.

The chain combines TRBV19 with TRBJ2-1; tentative D call: TRBD2 (6 bases). V was trimmed by 7 bases and J by 0 bases, leaving 19 bases between them. This CDR3 contains 17 residues. In germline, CDR1 is LNHDA, CDR2 SQIVND (reference sequence). CDR3 sequence (DNA): TGTGCCAGTACCCCTATGGGTGCGGGGAGCTCCTACAATGAGCAGTTCTTC. This encodes CASTPMGAGSSYNEQFF.